This entry concerns a single T cell receptor beta chain. Its specificity is not known. The CDR3 covers 14 residues. Germline CDR1 SEHNR, CDR2 FQNEAQ (reference sequence). V lost 10 bases and J 6 bases, leaving 18 bases between the germline ends. This specimen comes from a study of cytomegalovirus exposure and HLA in healthy donors. About the study: A prior analysis found about 120 million unique TCR beta sequences from 150 million to 200 million T cells.

Study-wide findings and caveats: The study had only CMV serostatus as immune exposure information.

The PCR employed 60 Vbeta primers together with 13 Jbeta primers. Sequencing used immunoSEQ multiplex PCR; TCRdb keeps in-frame clones, though not all of them. The data hold around 150,000 clones, with 80% observed a single time. The chain is built from TRBV7-9 and TRBJ2-2, with D perhaps matching TRBD2 (6 bases). Sequencing used PBMCs. The receptor was derived from a young man in good health and CMV-seropositive. CDR3 sequence (DNA): TGTGCCAACCCGGGAACCGGCGGGGCCGGGGAGCTGTTTTTT. This translates into CANPGTGGAGELFF. Full variable domain (rest looked up from reference TRBV7-9 and TRBJ2-2): DTGVSQNPRHKITKRGQNVTFRCDPISEHNRLYWYRQTLGQGPEFLTYFQNEAQLEKSRLLSDRFSAERPKGSFSTLEIQRTEQGDSAMYLCANPGTGGAGELFFGEGSRLTVL.